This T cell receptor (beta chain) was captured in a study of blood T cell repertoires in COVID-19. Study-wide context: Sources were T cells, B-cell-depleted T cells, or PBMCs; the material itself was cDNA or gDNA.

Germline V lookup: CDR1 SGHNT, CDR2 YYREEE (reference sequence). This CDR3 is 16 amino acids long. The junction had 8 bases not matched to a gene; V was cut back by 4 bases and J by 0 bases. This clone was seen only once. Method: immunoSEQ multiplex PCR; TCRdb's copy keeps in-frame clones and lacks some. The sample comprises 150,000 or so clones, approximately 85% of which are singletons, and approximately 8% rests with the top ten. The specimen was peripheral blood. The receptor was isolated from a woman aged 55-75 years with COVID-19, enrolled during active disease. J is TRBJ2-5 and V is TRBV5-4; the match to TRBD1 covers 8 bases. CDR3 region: CASSPGGGVNQETQYF. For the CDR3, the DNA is TGTGCCAGCAGCCCAGGGGGCGGGGTAAACCAAGAGACCCAGTACTTC. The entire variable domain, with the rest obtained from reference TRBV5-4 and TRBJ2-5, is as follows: ETGVTQSPTHLIKTRGQQVTLRCSSQSGHNTVSWYQQALGQGPQFIFQYYREEENGRGNFPPRFSGLQFPNYSSELNVNALELDDSALYLCASSPGGGVNQETQYFGPGTRLLVL.